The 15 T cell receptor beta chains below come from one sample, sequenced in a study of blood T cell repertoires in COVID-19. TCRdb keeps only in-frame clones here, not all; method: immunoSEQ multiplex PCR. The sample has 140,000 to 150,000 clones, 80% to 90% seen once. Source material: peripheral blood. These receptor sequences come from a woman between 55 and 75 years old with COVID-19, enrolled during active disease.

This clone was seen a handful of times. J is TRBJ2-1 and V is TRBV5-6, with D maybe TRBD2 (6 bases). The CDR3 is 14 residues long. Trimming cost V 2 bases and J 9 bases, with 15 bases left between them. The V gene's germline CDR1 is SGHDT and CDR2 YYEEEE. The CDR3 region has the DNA TGTGCCAGCAGCTTTTTTCAGGAGGAGGGTGAGCAGTTCTTC. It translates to CASSFFQEEGEQFF.

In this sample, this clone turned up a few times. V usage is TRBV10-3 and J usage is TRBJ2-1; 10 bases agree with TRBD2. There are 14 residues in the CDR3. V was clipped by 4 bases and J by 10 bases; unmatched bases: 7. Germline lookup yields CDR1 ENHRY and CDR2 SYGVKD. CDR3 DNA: TGTGCCATCAGTGGTTGGACTAGCGGTCGAGAGCAGTTCTTC. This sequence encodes CAISGWTSGREQFF.

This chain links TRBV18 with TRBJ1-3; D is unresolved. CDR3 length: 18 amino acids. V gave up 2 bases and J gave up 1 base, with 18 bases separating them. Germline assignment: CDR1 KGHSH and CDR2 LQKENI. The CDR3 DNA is TGTGCCAGCTCACCAAACAGCCCAGCTCCGAATTCTGGAAACACCATATATTTT. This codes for CASSPNSPAPNSGNTIYF.

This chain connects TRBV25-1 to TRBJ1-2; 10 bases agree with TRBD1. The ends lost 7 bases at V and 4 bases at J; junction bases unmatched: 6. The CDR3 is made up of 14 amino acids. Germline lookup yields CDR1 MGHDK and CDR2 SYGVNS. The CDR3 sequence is CASKLGQGCYGYTF. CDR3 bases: TGTGCCAGCAAACTGGGACAGGGGTGCTATGGCTACACCTTC.

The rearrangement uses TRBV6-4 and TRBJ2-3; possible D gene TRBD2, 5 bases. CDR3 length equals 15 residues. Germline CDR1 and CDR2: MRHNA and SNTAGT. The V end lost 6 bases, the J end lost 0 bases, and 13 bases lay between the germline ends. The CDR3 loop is CASSAQSGSTDTQYF. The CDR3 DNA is TGTGCCAGCAGCGCTCAGAGCGGCAGCACAGATACGCAGTATTTT.

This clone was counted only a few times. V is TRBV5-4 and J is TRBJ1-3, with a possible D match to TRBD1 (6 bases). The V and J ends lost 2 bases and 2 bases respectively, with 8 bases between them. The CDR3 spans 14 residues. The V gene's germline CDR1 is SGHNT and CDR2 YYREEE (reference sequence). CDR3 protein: CASSLQGAGNTIYF. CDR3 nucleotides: TGTGCCAGCAGCTTACAGGGAGCTGGAAACACCATATATTTT. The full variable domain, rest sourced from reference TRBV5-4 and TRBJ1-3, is ETGVTQSPTHLIKTRGQQVTLRCSSQSGHNTVSWYQQALGQGPQFIFQYYREEENGRGNFPPRFSGLQFPNYSSELNVNALELDDSALYLCASSLQGAGNTIYFGEGSWLTVV.

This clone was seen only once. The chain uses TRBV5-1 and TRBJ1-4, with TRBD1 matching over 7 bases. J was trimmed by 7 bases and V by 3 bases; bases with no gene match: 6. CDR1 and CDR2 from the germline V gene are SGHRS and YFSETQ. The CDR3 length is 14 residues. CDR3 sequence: CASSSHRGGEKLFF. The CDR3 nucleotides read TGCGCCAGCAGCTCACACAGGGGCGGTGAAAAACTGTTTTTT.

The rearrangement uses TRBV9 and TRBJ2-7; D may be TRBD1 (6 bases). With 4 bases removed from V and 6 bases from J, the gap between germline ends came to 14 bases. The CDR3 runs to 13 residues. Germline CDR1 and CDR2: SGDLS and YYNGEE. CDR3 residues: CASSPTSGAEQYF. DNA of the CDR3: TGTGCCAGCAGCCCCACGTCAGGGGCCGAGCAGTACTTC.

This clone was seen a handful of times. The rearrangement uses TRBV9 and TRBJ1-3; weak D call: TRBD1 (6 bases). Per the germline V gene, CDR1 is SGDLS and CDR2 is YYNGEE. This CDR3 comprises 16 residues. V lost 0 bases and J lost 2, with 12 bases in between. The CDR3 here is CASSVDRDGTGNTIYF. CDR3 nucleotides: TGTGCCAGCAGCGTAGACAGGGATGGAACTGGAAACACCATATATTTT.

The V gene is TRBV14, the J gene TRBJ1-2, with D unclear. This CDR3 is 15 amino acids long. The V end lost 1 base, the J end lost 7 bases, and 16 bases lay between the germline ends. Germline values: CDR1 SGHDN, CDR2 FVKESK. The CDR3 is CASSQVQANRGGYTF. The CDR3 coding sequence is TGTGCCAGCAGCCAAGTTCAGGCGAATCGGGGTGGCTACACCTTC.

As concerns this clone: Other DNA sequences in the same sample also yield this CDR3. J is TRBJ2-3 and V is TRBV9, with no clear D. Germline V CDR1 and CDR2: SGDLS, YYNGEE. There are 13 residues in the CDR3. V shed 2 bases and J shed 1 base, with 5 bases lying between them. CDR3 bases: TGTGCCAGCAGCGTGGCCCGCACAGATACGCAGTATTTT. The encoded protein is CASSVARTDTQYF. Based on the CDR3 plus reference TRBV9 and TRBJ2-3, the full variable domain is DSGVTQTPKHLITATGQRVTLRCSPRSGDLSVYWYQQSLDQGLQFLIQYYNGEERAKGNILERFSAQQFPDLHSELNLSSLELGDSALYFCASSVARTDTQYFGPGTRLTVL.

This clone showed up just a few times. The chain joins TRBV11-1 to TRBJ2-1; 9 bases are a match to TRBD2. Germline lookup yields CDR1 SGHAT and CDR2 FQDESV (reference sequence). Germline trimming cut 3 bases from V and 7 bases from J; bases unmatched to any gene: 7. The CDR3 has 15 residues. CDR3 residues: CASSFRGGAGNEQFF. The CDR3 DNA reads TGTGCCAGCAGCTTTCGCGGGGGGGCCGGTAATGAGCAGTTCTTC.

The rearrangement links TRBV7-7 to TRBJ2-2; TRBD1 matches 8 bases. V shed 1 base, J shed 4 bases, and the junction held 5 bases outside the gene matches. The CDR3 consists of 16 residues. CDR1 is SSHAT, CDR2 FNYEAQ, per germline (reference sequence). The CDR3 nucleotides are TGTGCCAGCAGCTTAGAATTGGACAGGGCCACCGGGGAGCTGTTTTTT. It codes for CASSLELDRATGELFF.

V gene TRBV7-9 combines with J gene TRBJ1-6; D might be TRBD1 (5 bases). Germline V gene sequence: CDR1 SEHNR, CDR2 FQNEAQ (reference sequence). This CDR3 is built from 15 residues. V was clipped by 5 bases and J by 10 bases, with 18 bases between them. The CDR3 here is CASSPSLRDSSPLHF. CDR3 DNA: TGTGCCAGCAGCCCCTCATTGAGGGACTCGTCACCCCTCCACTTT. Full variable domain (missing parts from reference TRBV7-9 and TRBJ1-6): DTGVSQNPRHKITKRGQNVTFRCDPISEHNRLYWYRQTLGQGPEFLTYFQNEAQLEKSRLLSDRFSAERPKGSFSTLEIQRTEQGDSAMYLCASSPSLRDSSPLHFGNGTRLTVT.

The CDR3 reads CATRQRLSRDPFF. The CDR3 DNA is TGTGCCACCCGACAGCGCCTATCCCGAGATCCTTTCTTT. The chain employs TRBV7-2 and TRBJ1-1; perhaps TRBD1 as D (5 bases). Germline V CDR1 and CDR2: SGHTA, FQGNSA. Trimming took 10 bases from V and 12 from J, leaving 24 bases between them. The CDR3 contains 13 residues.